The rows below give T cell receptor beta chains drawn from one sample of a study of a mutant IDH1 vaccine in newly diagnosed glioma. Their antigens are not known. Data came from immunoSEQ multiplex PCR; TCRdb stores just in-frame clones and leaves some out. Counted here are about 36,000 clones, 75% to 85% occurring once; the ten biggest clones make up 9.5% to 13%. Sequencing was performed on PBMCs, taken from a glioma patient whose treatment included an IDH1 peptide vaccine. The receptors derive from a man between 45 and 60 years old with glioma. CDR3s include the opening cysteine and the closing phenylalanine or tryptophan. D genes are given only for firm matches. Rows give clone size only sometimes, using once, few, many, or a class for an expanded clone.

J: TRBJ2-5; size: few; D: TRBD2; length: 15; V: TRBV7-9; DNA: TGTGCCAGCAGCAATCTAGCGGGGTTGGAAGAGACCCAGTACTTC; CDR3: CASSNLAGLEETQYF
J: TRBJ1-3; size: NA; D: NA; length: 13; V: TRBV6-1; DNA: TGTGCCAGCAGTGACGTTACTGGAAACACCATATATTTT; CDR3: CASSDVTGNTIYF
J: TRBJ2-4; size: once; D: NA; length: 19; V: TRBV5-6; DNA: TGTGCCAGCAGCTCTGGAGCAGGGGCGAACTTTTTAGCCAAAAACATTCAGTACTTT; CDR3: CASSSGAGANFLAKNIQYF
J: TRBJ1-3; size: NA; D: NA; length: 17; V: TRBV9; DNA: TGTGCCAGCACCCGGTGGGGGCGACCCCTAACTGGAAACACCATATATTTT; CDR3: CASTRWGRPLTGNTIYF
J: TRBJ2-1; size: NA; D: TRBD1; length: 14; V: TRBV19; DNA: TGTGCCAGTAGTATGAAGGGGGCAGGGAATGAGCAGTTCTTC; CDR3: CASSMKGAGNEQFF
J: TRBJ1-3; size: NA; D: NA; length: 14; V: TRBV27; DNA: TGTGCCAGCAGTTTTGCTAGGTCCGGAAACACCATATATTTT; CDR3: CASSFARSGNTIYF
J: TRBJ2-7; size: NA; D: NA; length: 14; V: TRBV28; DNA: TGTGCCAGCAGTTGGTCGGGAGTAGGGTACGAGCAGTACTTC; CDR3: CASSWSGVGYEQYF
J: TRBJ1-5; size: NA; D: NA; length: 15; V: TRBV7-8; DNA: TGTGCCAGCCACTTAACGGGACTCGGCAATCAGCCCCAGCATTTT; CDR3: CASHLTGLGNQPQHF
J: TRBJ2-7; size: NA; D: TRBD1; length: 16; V: TRBV5-1; DNA: TGCGCCAGCAGCTCTCGGGACAGGGGTCCGTCCTACGAGCAGTACTTC; CDR3: CASSSRDRGPSYEQYF
J: TRBJ2-1; size: NA; D: TRBD2; length: 14; V: TRBV10-3; DNA: TGTGCCATCGGGGCCAGCGGGAGCGGTAATGAGCAGTTCTTC; CDR3: CAIGASGSGNEQFF
J: TRBJ1-1; size: NA; D: TRBD1; length: 15; V: TRBV29-1; DNA: TGCAGCGCTGGCACGTCCGGGACAGCCAACACTGAAGCTTTCTTT; CDR3: CSAGTSGTANTEAFF
J: TRBJ1-1; size: NA; D: NA; length: 14; V: TRBV19; DNA: TGTGCCAGTAGTATGAGCGGGGGAAACACTGAAGCTTTCTTT; CDR3: CASSMSGGNTEAFF
J: TRBJ1-5; size: NA; D: NA; length: 15; V: TRBV2; DNA: TGTGCCAGCAGTGTTGGCCAGGGAAATAATCAGCCCCAGCATTTT; CDR3: CASSVGQGNNQPQHF
J: TRBJ1-3; size: NA; D: NA; length: 13; V: TRBV30; DNA: TGTGCCTGGAGCCCTTACGAAGGGAAAAATGAGTATTTT; CDR3: CAWSPYEGKNEYF
J: TRBJ1-4; size: once; D: NA; length: 14; V: TRBV18; DNA: TGTGCCAGCTCACCCCCCGGCGGGAATGAAAAACTGTTTTTT; CDR3: CASSPPGGNEKLFF
J: TRBJ1-6; size: NA; D: NA; length: 17; V: TRBV27; DNA: TGTGCCAGCAGTTTATCACCCCGCAGCACCTATAATTCACCCCTCCACTTT; CDR3: CASSLSPRSTYNSPLHF
J: TRBJ2-1; size: medium-sized; D: NA; length: 11; V: TRBV7-6; DNA: TGTGCCAGCAGCCCAGGAAATGAGCAGTTCTTC; CDR3: CASSPGNEQFF
J: TRBJ1-5; size: NA; D: NA; length: 15; V: TRBV6-7; DNA: TGTGCCAGCTCGCCCCCGGAACAGGTCGATCAGCCCCAGCATTTT; CDR3: CASSPPEQVDQPQHF
J: TRBJ2-2; size: NA; D: NA; length: 13; V: TRBV19; DNA: TGTGCCATCAGGGGCGCCAACACCGGGGAGCTGTTTTTT; CDR3: CAIRGANTGELFF
J: TRBJ1-2; size: NA; D: NA; length: 13; V: TRBV7-2; DNA: TGTGCCAGCAGGGGGGGGGCCAACTATGGCTACACCTTC; CDR3: CASRGGANYGYTF
J: TRBJ1-5; size: few; D: TRBD1; length: 16; V: TRBV19; DNA: TGTGCCAGTAGTATAGGAATTGAGGGGGCTGTACAGCCCCAGCATTTT; CDR3: CASSIGIEGAVQPQHF
J: TRBJ2-2; size: NA; D: NA; length: 15; V: TRBV5-1; DNA: TGCGCCAGCAGTTTGCCACAGCTCAACACCGGGGAGCTGTTTTTT; CDR3: CASSLPQLNTGELFF
J: TRBJ1-2; size: NA; D: NA; length: 15; V: TRBV5-4; DNA: TGTGCCAGCAGCCGAGGTGGGACGGCATCCTATGGCTACACCTTC; CDR3: CASSRGGTASYGYTF
J: TRBJ1-1; size: few; D: NA; length: 14; V: TRBV5-4; DNA: TGTGCCAGCAGCTTCTCCCGTTCGAACACTGAAGCTTTCTTT; CDR3: CASSFSRSNTEAFF
J: TRBJ2-7; size: once; D: NA; length: 14; V: TRBV7-3; DNA: TGTGCCAGCAGCTTATCGGCGGGGCCCTACGAGCAGTACTTC; CDR3: CASSLSAGPYEQYF
J: TRBJ1-1; size: once; D: NA; length: 13; V: TRBV19; DNA: TGTGCCAGTGAAGGGGGAGAGAACACTGAAGCTTTCTTT; CDR3: CASEGGENTEAFF
J: TRBJ2-5; size: few; D: NA; length: 13; V: TRBV7-9; DNA: TGTGCCAGCAGCTGGGACAACGAAGAGACCCAGTACTTC; CDR3: CASSWDNEETQYF
J: TRBJ1-1; size: once; D: NA; length: 15; V: TRBV11-2; DNA: TGTGCCAGCAGCTTAGGTCCACAGGGGAACACTGAAGCTTTCTTT; CDR3: CASSLGPQGNTEAFF
J: TRBJ1-1; size: few; D: TRBD1; length: 12; V: TRBV10-3; DNA: TGTGCCATCAGTGAAGGGGGCATAGTGGCTTTCTTT; CDR3: CAISEGGIVAFF
J: TRBJ1-1; size: NA; D: TRBD1; length: 16; V: TRBV4-1; DNA: TGCGCCAGCAGCCAAGTCAGGGGGCAGCCAAACACTGAAGCTTTCTTT; CDR3: CASSQVRGQPNTEAFF
J: TRBJ2-2; size: NA; D: NA; length: 16; V: TRBV5-1; DNA: TGCGCCAGCAGCCCACGCAATGGGGGGTACACCGGGGAGCTGTTTTTT; CDR3: CASSPRNGGYTGELFF
J: TRBJ2-6; size: NA; D: NA; length: 13; V: TRBV2; DNA: TGTGCCAGCAGGCAGTCTGGGGCCAACGTCCTGACTTTC; CDR3: CASRQSGANVLTF
J: TRBJ2-7; size: NA; D: NA; length: 12; V: TRBV2; DNA: TGTGCCAGCAGTGTAATAGGGCTCGAGCAGTACTTC; CDR3: CASSVIGLEQYF
J: TRBJ2-5; size: NA; D: NA; length: 14; V: TRBV7-9; DNA: TGTGCCAGCAGCTTACCACAGAACCAAGAGACCCAGTACTTC; CDR3: CASSLPQNQETQYF
J: TRBJ2-7; size: NA; D: NA; length: 12; V: TRBV15; DNA: TGTGCCACCAGCAGAGACCGGATGCAGCAGTACTTC; CDR3: CATSRDRMQQYF
J: TRBJ2-3; size: NA; D: TRBD2; length: 15; V: TRBV9; DNA: TGTGCCAGCAGTTCCGGGACTAGCGGGTTGGATACGCAGTATTTT; CDR3: CASSSGTSGLDTQYF
J: TRBJ2-4; size: NA; D: TRBD2; length: 11; V: TRBV7-9; DNA: TGTGCCAGCAGCGGGGGGGACATTCAGTACTTC; CDR3: CASSGGDIQYF
J: TRBJ2-3; size: NA; D: TRBD2; length: 14; V: TRBV7-2; DNA: TGTGCCAGCAGCCACGCCCATAAGCGGGGGAACCAGTATTTT; CDR3: CASSHAHKRGNQYF
J: TRBJ2-7; size: NA; D: TRBD2; length: 14; V: TRBV5-5; DNA: TGTGCCAGCAGCCCGGGAGGCAGCTCCTACGAGCAGTACTTC; CDR3: CASSPGGSSYEQYF
J: TRBJ2-1; size: NA; D: NA; length: 16; V: TRBV11-3; DNA: TGTGCCAGCAGCTTGATTAGGGAAGAGGCCTACAATGAGCAGTTCTTC; CDR3: CASSLIREEAYNEQFF
J: TRBJ2-7; size: NA; D: NA; length: 11; V: TRBV5-4; DNA: TGTGCCAGCAGCCTGGGAATTGAGCAGTACTTC; CDR3: CASSLGIEQYF
J: TRBJ1-1; size: NA; D: TRBD1; length: 15; V: TRBV5-6; DNA: TGTGCCAGCAGCTTGGAGACAGGGAGGTACACTGAAGCTTTCTTT; CDR3: CASSLETGRYTEAFF
J: TRBJ2-1; size: NA; D: TRBD2; length: 17; V: TRBV29-1; DNA: TGCAGCGTTGAAGCCTTCGGAAGTAGCGGGAGCGTTAGTGAGCAGTTCTTC; CDR3: CSVEAFGSSGSVSEQFF
J: TRBJ1-1; size: NA; D: NA; length: 13; V: TRBV5-6; DNA: TGTGCCAGCAGCTTAGTGTCGGTAGGAGAAGCTTTCTTT; CDR3: CASSLVSVGEAFF
J: TRBJ1-5; size: NA; D: NA; length: 10; V: TRBV20-1; DNA: TGCAGTGCTAGAGATGAAGCCCAGCATTTT; CDR3: CSARDEAQHF
J: TRBJ1-1; size: NA; D: NA; length: 15; V: TRBV19; DNA: TGTGCCAGTAGTATAGGTGTTGGGGGCGCCCCTGAAGCTTTCTTT; CDR3: CASSIGVGGAPEAFF
J: TRBJ1-3; size: NA; D: NA; length: 15; V: TRBV10-3; DNA: TGTGCCATCAGTGGGGGTCCGCGCTCTGGAAACACCATATATTTT; CDR3: CAISGGPRSGNTIYF
J: TRBJ2-7; size: NA; D: TRBD1; length: 17; V: TRBV7-2; DNA: TGTGCCAGCAGCCCCCTCAATAGGGCAGGGGGCTCCTACGAGCAGTACTTC; CDR3: CASSPLNRAGGSYEQYF
J: TRBJ2-5; size: NA; D: NA; length: 15; V: TRBV7-7; DNA: TGTGCCAGCAGCTTAGGGGCAGGACCCCAAGAGACCCAGTACTTC; CDR3: CASSLGAGPQETQYF
J: TRBJ2-1; size: NA; D: NA; length: 16; V: TRBV7-9; DNA: TGTGCCAGCAGCTTAGTGGCGGGCCCCTCCTACAATGAGCAGTTCTTC; CDR3: CASSLVAGPSYNEQFF
J: TRBJ1-5; size: NA; D: TRBD1; length: 16; V: TRBV19; DNA: TGTGCCAGTACCACCCGGGACAGGGGGCTTGAGCAGCCCCAGCATTTT; CDR3: CASTTRDRGLEQPQHF
J: TRBJ2-7; size: NA; D: NA; length: 16; V: TRBV4-3; DNA: TGCGCCAGCAGCCAAATGGGGGGAAGTAGCTCCTACGAGCAGTACTTC; CDR3: CASSQMGGSSSYEQYF
J: TRBJ1-4; size: NA; D: TRBD1; length: 16; V: TRBV4-1; DNA: TGCGCCAGCAGCCACGATTCGACAGGGGTAAATGAAAAACTGTTTTTT; CDR3: CASSHDSTGVNEKLFF
J: TRBJ1-4; size: NA; D: TRBD1; length: 14; V: TRBV7-8; DNA: TGTGCCAGCACCTACGGGACAGCTAATGAAAAACTGTTTTTT; CDR3: CASTYGTANEKLFF